A single T cell receptor beta chain is shown here with its context. Its antigen is not identified. The sample belongs to a study of fetal regulatory T cell absence and autoimmunity. Study at large: The IPEX patients lacked clinical diabetes but had exocrine pancreas autoimmunity.

Study outcomes and limitations: The oligoclonal enrichment was interpreted as supporting antigen-driven pancreatic autoimmunity before birth in IPEX syndrome. Broadly similar TRB gene family usage was seen in pancreas and cord blood.

The CDR3 is 15 residues long. This was a survey-level run. Some clones are missing from TCRdb's copy, which holds only in-frame ones; the method was immunoSEQ multiplex PCR. Of some 87,000 clones in the sample, around 72% are singletons; the top ten hold 2%. This receptor was obtained from a male donor with IPEX syndrome. Specimen: pancreas tissue. V usage is TRBV12-2 and J usage is TRBJ2-7; TRBD2 reflects the table's D call only, with no check against the DNA. TRBV12-2 is a pseudogene segment. CDR3 region: CASRPHSGSSYEQYF. In DNA, the CDR3 is TGTGCAAGTCGCCCCCACAGCGGGAGCTCCTACGAGCAGTACTTC.